Listed here is a single T cell receptor beta chain. Its specificity is not known. TCRdb's copy holds only in-frame clones and misses some; the assay was immunoSEQ multiplex PCR. The sample shows tens of thousands of clones, roughly 86% of them seen only once. The CDR3 covers 13 residues. V was clipped by 1 base and J by 5 bases, with 5 bases between them. Germline CDR1 is SGHTA and CDR2 is FQGNSA. The data were taken from a study of OX40 agonist ivuxolimab in advanced cancers. Study-level information: The dose-escalation cohort had hepatocellular carcinoma, melanoma, renal cell or head and neck cancer. Prior anti-PD-1, anti-PD-L1 or anti-CTLA-4 therapy did not bar entry, and approximately 43% had some. Mean age approximately 59 years, range roughly 20 to 85; approximately 80% male.

Study-wide findings and caveats: With doses of 0.1 to 3.0 mg/kg, CD4+ and CD8+ blood T cells had undergone clonal expansion by week 6.

The rearrangement uses TRBV7-2 and TRBJ1-4, with D uncertain. Material: CD4+ or CD8+ T cells sorted from blood, obtained in a trial of the OX40 agonist ivuxolimab. The sequence came from an adult with an advanced solid tumor such as melanoma, head and neck, liver or kidney cancer. The CDR3 DNA is TGTGCCAGCAGCTTAGTTCAGAATGAAAAACTGTTTTTT. This gives the protein CASSLVQNEKLFF.